Here is one T cell receptor beta chain with its context. This sample was included in a study of T-cell reconstitution after alpha-beta-depleted transplantation in children. For TCRbeta, the library was prepared with unique molecular identifiers. MiXCR, run by TCRdb on the PCR reads, gives a single entry per CDR3 protein. The table has approximately 210,000 distinct CDR3 sequences, about 15% seen once. V shed 1 base and J 2 bases; nucleotides not matched to a gene: 5. The germline V gene encodes CDR1 LGHNA and CDR2 YNFKEQ. The CDR3 totals 16 residues. This sequence was found in a human donor who donated a stem cell graft to a child with acute lymphoblastic leukemia. The sample here was PBMCs from the stem cell graft donor, taken from the stem cell graft. The chain links TRBV4-2 to TRBJ2-7; TRBD2 matches 10 bases. The DNA for the CDR3 is TGTGCCAGCAGCCAAGGAACTAGCGGGATGGCCTACGAGCAGTACTTC. Translated: CASSQGTSGMAYEQYF.